This TCR beta chain was sequenced for a study of cytomegalovirus exposure and HLA in healthy donors. Study-level results: Reportedly, a later analysis found an Asian-associated ancestry cluster had fewer N-insertions than the approximately 670-donor mean. Immune exposure information available was restricted to CMV serostatus. The study found most TCR sequences rare, yet found some public TCRs in many donors. A later analysis reported that several of the most significant clusters appeared to be linked to common viral pathogens, among them Epstein-Barr virus.

This clone was picked up a small number of times. Its target is not known. 13 Jbeta primers and 60 Vbeta primers were used for the PCR. TCRdb keeps only in-frame clones here, not all; method: immunoSEQ multiplex PCR. The sample records about 120,000 clones, 77% being singletons. This clonotype was obtained from a man aged 35 to 55 in good health and CMV-seropositive. The sample comprised PBMCs.

The CDR3 DNA is TGTGCCAGCAGTGCCGGACAGGGCCCCAATCAGCCCCAGCATTTT. Its translation is CASSAGQGPNQPQHF. The J gene is TRBJ1-5, the V gene TRBV6-4; TRBD1 aligns across 8 bases. The CDR3 contains 15 residues. V lost 4 bases to trimming and J lost 3 bases; unmatched junction nucleotides: 5. From germline, CDR1 is MRHNA and CDR2 SNTAGT.